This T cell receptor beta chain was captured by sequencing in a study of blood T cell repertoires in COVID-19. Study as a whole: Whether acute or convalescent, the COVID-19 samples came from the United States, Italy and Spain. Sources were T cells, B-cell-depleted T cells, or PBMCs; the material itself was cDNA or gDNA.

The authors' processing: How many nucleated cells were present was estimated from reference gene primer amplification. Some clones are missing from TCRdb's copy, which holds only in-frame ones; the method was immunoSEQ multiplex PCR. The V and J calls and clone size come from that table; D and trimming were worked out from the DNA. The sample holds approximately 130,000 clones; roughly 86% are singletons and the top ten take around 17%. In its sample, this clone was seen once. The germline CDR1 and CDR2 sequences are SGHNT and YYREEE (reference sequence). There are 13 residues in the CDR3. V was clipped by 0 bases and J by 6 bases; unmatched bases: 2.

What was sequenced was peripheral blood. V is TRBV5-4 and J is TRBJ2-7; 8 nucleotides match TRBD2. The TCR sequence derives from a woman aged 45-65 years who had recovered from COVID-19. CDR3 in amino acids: CASSLGLASEQYF. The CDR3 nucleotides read TGTGCCAGCAGCTTGGGACTAGCGTCCGAGCAGTACTTC. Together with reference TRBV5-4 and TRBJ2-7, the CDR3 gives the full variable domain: ETGVTQSPTHLIKTRGQQVTLRCSSQSGHNTVSWYQQALGQGPQFIFQYYREEENGRGNFPPRFSGLQFPNYSSELNVNALELDDSALYLCASSLGLASEQYFGPGTRLTVT.